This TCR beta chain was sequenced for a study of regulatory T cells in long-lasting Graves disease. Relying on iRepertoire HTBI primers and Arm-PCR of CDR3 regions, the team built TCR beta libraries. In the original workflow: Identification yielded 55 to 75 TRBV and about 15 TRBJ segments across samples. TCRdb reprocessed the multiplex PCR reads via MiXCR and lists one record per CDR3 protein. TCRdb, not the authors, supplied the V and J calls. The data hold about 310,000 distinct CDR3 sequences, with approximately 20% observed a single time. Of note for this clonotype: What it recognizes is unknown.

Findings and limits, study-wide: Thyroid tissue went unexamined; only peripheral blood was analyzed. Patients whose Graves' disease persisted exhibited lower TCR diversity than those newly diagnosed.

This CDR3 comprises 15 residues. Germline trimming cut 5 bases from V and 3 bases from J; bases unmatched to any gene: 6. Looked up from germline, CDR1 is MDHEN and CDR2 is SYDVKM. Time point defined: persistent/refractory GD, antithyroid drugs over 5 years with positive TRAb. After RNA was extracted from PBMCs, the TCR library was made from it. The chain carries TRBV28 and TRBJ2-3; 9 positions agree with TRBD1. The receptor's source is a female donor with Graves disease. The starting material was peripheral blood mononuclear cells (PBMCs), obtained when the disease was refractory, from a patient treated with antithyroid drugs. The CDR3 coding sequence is TGTGCCAGCAGTGTTTTAGGGACAGGGACAGATACGCAGTATTTT. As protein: CASSVLGTGTDTQYF. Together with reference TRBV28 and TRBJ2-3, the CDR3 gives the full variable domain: DVKVTQSSRYLVKRTGEKVFLECVQDMDHENMFWYRQDPGLGLRLIYFSYDVKMKEKGDIPEGYSVSREKKERFSLILESASTNQTSMYLCASSVLGTGTDTQYFGPGTRLTVL.